This T cell receptor (beta chain) was sequenced during a study of CD8+CD57+ T cells in acquired aplastic anemia. Study information: The average for DNA from sorted CD4+ and CD8+ cells was 3.2 ug.

CDR3 length: 15 residues. The J segment lost 2 bases and the V segment lost 0 bases, leaving 3 bases of the junction unmatched. The germline CDR1 and CDR2 sequences are LNHNV and YYDKDF (reference sequence). Study-level points and caveats: Patients had around 30 CD8+ CDR3 sequences in common with controls (the shared set).

Patients included in sequencing had previously demonstrated CD8+CD57+ cell expansion by flow cytometry. Severe acquired aplastic anemia was the diagnosis recorded for all patients. All patients were therapy-naive when blood was sampled. TCR beta VDJ combinations and CDR3 sequences were profiled from genomic DNA. TCRdb re-analysed the reads in MiXCR, keeping a single row per CDR3 protein. The table has approximately 250,000 distinct CDR3 sequences, roughly 80% seen once. As for this clonotype: What it recognizes is unknown.

Material for sequencing was sorted CD4+, CD8+, or CD8+CD57+ T cells (not recorded which) from PBMCs. This receptor was obtained from a human donor with aplastic anemia. The chain recombines TRBV15 with TRBJ2-5, with 7 bases that match TRBD2. Here the CDR3 DNA reads TGTGCCACCAGCAGAGATCGCGGGGGACAAGAGACCCAGTACTTC. Amino acid sequence: CATSRDRGGQETQYF.